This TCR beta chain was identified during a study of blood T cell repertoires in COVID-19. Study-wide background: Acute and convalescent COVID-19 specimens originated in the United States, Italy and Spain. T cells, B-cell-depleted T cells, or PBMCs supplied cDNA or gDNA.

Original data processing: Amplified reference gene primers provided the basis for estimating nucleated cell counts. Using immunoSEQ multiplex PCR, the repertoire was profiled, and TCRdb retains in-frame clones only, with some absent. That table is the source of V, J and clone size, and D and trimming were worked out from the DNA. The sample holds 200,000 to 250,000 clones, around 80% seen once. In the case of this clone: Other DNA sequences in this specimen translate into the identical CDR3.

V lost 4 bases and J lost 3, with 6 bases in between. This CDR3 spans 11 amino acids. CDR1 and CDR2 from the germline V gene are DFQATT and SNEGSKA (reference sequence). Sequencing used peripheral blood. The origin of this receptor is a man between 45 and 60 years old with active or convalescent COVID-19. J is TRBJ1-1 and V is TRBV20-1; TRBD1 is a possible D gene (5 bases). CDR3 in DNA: TGCAGTGCTACAGGGTACACTGAAGCTTTCTTT. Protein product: CSATGYTEAFF.